A single sample gave rise to the 29 T cell receptor beta chains below, sequenced in a study of CD8+ T cells in alopecia areata. TCR sequencing used cDNA made by reverse transcription of extracted RNA. Libraries were prepared by immunoSEQ multiplex PCR; TCRdb keeps only in-frame clonotypes and omits some of them. Here the sample spans about 70,000 clones, 45% to 50% being singletons. This sample comprised CD8+ T cells sorted from blood, obtained at week 0. Receptors were obtained from a human donor with alopecia areata.

The table lists this clone with a few counts. The chain links TRBV5-1 to TRBJ2-1; D uncertain. This CDR3 spans 13 amino acids. Trimming pared 4 bases from V and 4 bases from J, leaving 9 bases between. Germline assignment: CDR1 SGHRS and CDR2 YFSETQ. CDR3 sequence: CASSKDGYNEQFF. The DNA of the CDR3 is TGCGCCAGCAGCAAGGACGGGTACAATGAGCAGTTCTTC.

The chain carries TRBV29-1 and TRBJ2-7; D possibly matches TRBD1 or TRBD2 (5 bases each). Germline values: CDR1 SQVTM, CDR2 ANQGSEA. The CDR3 has 13 amino acids. Between the trimmed V and J ends, which lost 0 bases and 4 bases, there was a span of 10 bases. In nucleotides, the CDR3 is TGCAGCGTTGAAGATGTAGAGGGGTACGAGCAGTACTTC. Protein: CSVEDVEGYEQYF.

The chain links TRBV29-1 to TRBJ2-1, with 11 bases fitting TRBD2. Germline V gene data show CDR1 as SQVTM and CDR2 as ANQGSEA. Losses at the gene ends were 6 bases for V and 10 bases for J; bases not matched to a gene: 11. The CDR3 has 14 amino acids. For the CDR3, the DNA is TGCAGCGTGAGGGAACTAGCGGGAGAAAGGGAGCAGTTCTTC. This gives the protein CSVRELAGEREQFF.

The chain links TRBV28 to TRBJ2-5, with D perhaps matching TRBD1 or TRBD2 (6 bases each). The length of the CDR3 is 16 residues. Germline CDR1 and CDR2: MDHEN and SYDVKM. V gave up 3 bases and J gave up 2 bases, with 16 bases separating them. In nucleotides, the CDR3 is TGTGCCAGCAGTTTTGCCCCTAAGGGGGGTCAAGAGACCCAGTACTTC. This encodes CASSFAPKGGQETQYF.

The chain employs TRBV30 and TRBJ2-1, with 8 bases lining up with TRBD1. Per germline, CDR1 GTSNPN and CDR2 SVGIG (reference sequence). Germline trimming cut 7 bases from V and 2 bases from J; bases unmatched to any gene: 10. CDR3 length: 15 residues. The CDR3 coding sequence is TGTGCCTATAACCCAGGGACAGGCGCCTACAATGAGCAGTTCTTC. Translating gives CAYNPGTGAYNEQFF.

This clone appeared a few times. The V gene is TRBV4-1, the J gene TRBJ2-5, with 9 nucleotides matching TRBD1. J lost 5 bases, V lost 5 bases, and 3 bases had no gene match. Germline lookup yields CDR1 MGHRA and CDR2 YSYEKL. The CDR3 extends over 13 amino acids. The CDR3 DNA follows: TGCGCCAGCAGCAGGGACAGGGCGGAGACCCAGTACTTC. Protein sequence: CASSRDRAETQYF.

This clone was observed a few times. The chain couples TRBV19 to TRBJ2-1; 12 bases align to TRBD2. This CDR3 has 16 residues. V was clipped by 5 bases and J by 4 bases; unmatched bases: 6. Germline CDR1 reads LNHDA; CDR2 reads SQIVND (reference sequence). The CDR3 sequence is CASSSPGLAGYNEQFF. The CDR3 DNA sequence: TGTGCCAGTAGTTCCCCGGGACTAGCGGGTTACAATGAGCAGTTCTTC.

The CDR3 coding sequence is TGCAGCGGCATAGGGCAGGACCAAGAAGCTTTCTTT. This translates into CSGIGQDQEAFF. The chain is built from TRBV29-1 and TRBJ1-1, with unresolved D. The germline V gene has CDR1 SQVTM and CDR2 ANQGSEA. The CDR3 runs to 12 residues. V was shortened by 7 bases and J by 8 bases, with 17 bases between the two germline ends.

The genes are TRBV30 and TRBJ1-2; D is possibly TRBD1 (5 bases). CDR3 length: 13 amino acids. Trimming removed 4 bases at V and 6 bases at J, with 15 bases between. Germline lookup yields CDR1 GTSNPN and CDR2 SVGIG (reference sequence). The CDR3 spells CAWNVHAGNGYTF. DNA of the CDR3: TGTGCCTGGAATGTACACGCAGGGAATGGCTACACCTTC.

This clone has just a few counts. This chain links TRBV7-9 with TRBJ2-7; D is ambiguous. CDR1 is SEHNR, CDR2 FQNEAQ, per germline (reference sequence). The V end lost 2 bases, the J end lost 6 bases, and 8 bases lay between the germline ends. The CDR3 is 12 amino acids. The CDR3 nucleotides are TGTGCCAGCAGCTTAAACATCGCCGAGCAGTACTTC. Residues: CASSLNIAEQYF.

The rearrangement joins TRBV4-1 to TRBJ2-7, with a weak D call TRBD2 (5 bases). The CDR3 has 16 residues. The germline V gene encodes CDR1 MGHRA and CDR2 YSYEKL. V gave up 0 bases and J gave up 2 bases, with 14 bases separating them. For the CDR3, the DNA is TGCGCCAGCAGCCAAGATCTGAGGGAGCCTGCCTACGAGCAGTACTTC. As protein: CASSQDLREPAYEQYF.

The chain uses TRBV7-9 and TRBJ2-3; maybe TRBD2 (5 bases). Germline lookup yields CDR1 SEHNR and CDR2 FQNEAQ (reference sequence). The CDR3 covers 16 residues. V was cut by 5 bases and J by 0 bases, with 15 bases left in between. DNA for the CDR3: TGTGCCAGCAGCCTCCAGAGGGAGACTAGCACAGATACGCAGTATTTT. Translation gives CASSLQRETSTDTQYF. The full variable domain, with the rest looked up from reference TRBV7-9 and TRBJ2-3, is DTGVSQNPRHKITKRGQNVTFRCDPISEHNRLYWYRQTLGQGPEFLTYFQNEAQLEKSRLLSDRFSAERPKGSFSTLEIQRTEQGDSAMYLCASSLQRETSTDTQYFGPGTRLTVL.

The chain joins TRBV5-1 to TRBJ2-7, with TRBD2 matching over 8 bases. The CDR3 loop spans 14 amino acids. Per the germline V gene, CDR1 is SGHRS and CDR2 is YFSETQ. The V gene end was trimmed by 3 bases and the J gene end by 3 bases; junction bases not matched to a gene: 5. The CDR3 bases are TGCGCCAGCAGCTCGGGAGCGGGAGTCTACGAGCAGTACTTC. It yields the protein CASSSGAGVYEQYF.

The rearrangement links TRBV29-1 to TRBJ1-1, with 7 positions matching TRBD1. This CDR3 region has 12 residues. Looked up from germline, CDR1 is SQVTM and CDR2 is ANQGSEA. The V segment lost 7 bases and the J segment 3 bases; nucleotides outside the gene matches: 5. This CDR3 is CSAPGGDTEAFF. The CDR3 nucleotides are TGCAGCGCCCCAGGGGGGGACACTGAAGCTTTCTTT.

This clone appeared a single time. The chain recombines TRBV30 with TRBJ2-1; D is perhaps TRBD1 or TRBD2 (5 bases each). This CDR3 spans 14 amino acids. Trimming removed 5 bases at V and 0 bases at J, with 11 bases between. The germline V gene encodes CDR1 GTSNPN and CDR2 SVGIG (reference sequence). This CDR3 reads CAWAGTSSYNEQFF. The DNA of the CDR3 is TGTGCCTGGGCCGGGACCAGCTCCTACAATGAGCAGTTCTTC.

The rearrangement uses TRBV30 and TRBJ2-7; D is tentatively TRBD1 or TRBD2 (5 bases each). CDR1 GTSNPN and CDR2 SVGIG come from the germline V gene (reference sequence). V lost 0 bases and J lost 7, with 13 bases in between. This CDR3 region has 13 residues. The CDR3 spells CAWSVIGTREQYF. CDR3 coding DNA: TGTGCCTGGAGTGTAATTGGGACGAGGGAGCAGTACTTC.

CDR3 nucleotides: TGTGCCAGCAGCTTGTCGATTACCGAACTCAGGGGGCAAGAGACCCAGTACTTC. As protein: CASSLSITELRGQETQYF. This sequence joins TRBV7-8 and TRBJ2-5, with 7 nucleotides matching TRBD1. The CDR3 length is 18 residues. Losses at the gene ends were 3 bases for V and 2 bases for J; bases not matched to a gene: 15. Germline CDR1 reads SGHVS; CDR2 reads FQNEAQ.

The sample holds a few counts of this clone. The chain links TRBV15 to TRBJ2-1; D is uncertain. The CDR3 loop spans 15 amino acids. CDR1 LNHNV and CDR2 YYDKDF come from the germline V gene (reference sequence). Trimming stripped 5 bases from V and 4 bases from J, with 15 bases between. The CDR3 region has the DNA TGTGCCACCAGCGAACCTAGAACTCTGTACAATGAGCAGTTCTTC. This sequence encodes CATSEPRTLYNEQFF.

This chain joins TRBV6-5 and TRBJ2-5, with D perhaps matching TRBD1 or TRBD2 (5 bases each). Germline V gene sequence: CDR1 MNHEY, CDR2 SVGAGI. CDR3 length: 15 amino acids. Trimming took off 0 bases at V and 4 bases at J, with 12 bases between the two ends. The CDR3 here is CASSYSRTGAETQYF. CDR3 sequence (DNA): TGTGCCAGCAGTTACTCGCGGACTGGGGCAGAGACCCAGTACTTC.

The chain employs TRBV4-1 and TRBJ2-3, with D possibly being TRBD2 (6 bases). V dropped 3 bases and J dropped 7 bases, with 14 bases sitting between them. CDR1 and CDR2 (germline): MGHRA, YSYEKL. The CDR3 contains 14 residues. The CDR3 loop is CASSHEPRDYTQYF. DNA of the CDR3: TGCGCCAGCAGCCATGAACCCCGGGACTATACGCAGTATTTT.

This clone has more than one count but fewer than ten. The chain carries TRBV5-6 and TRBJ2-1, with D maybe TRBD1 (5 bases). This CDR3 spans 14 amino acids. The ends were cut back, 0 bases at V and 9 bases at J, with 13 bases in the middle. CDR1 is SGHDT, CDR2 YYEEEE, per germline. CDR3 coding DNA: TGTGCCAGCAGCTTGGTGCAGGGTTACGGTGAGCAGTTCTTC. Its protein is CASSLVQGYGEQFF.

The genes are TRBV9 and TRBJ2-4; 8 bases align to TRBD2. From germline, CDR1 is SGDLS and CDR2 YYNGEE. The V gene end was trimmed by 4 bases and the J gene end by 6 bases; junction bases not matched to a gene: 6. CDR3 length: 14 amino acids. The CDR3 DNA is TGTGCCAGCAGCCCGAGTAGCGGGACAAACATTCAGTACTTC. Protein sequence: CASSPSSGTNIQYF.

The sample holds a few counts of this clone. The chain carries TRBV27 and TRBJ2-7; D gene uncertain. Germline values: CDR1 MNHEY, CDR2 SMNVEV (reference sequence). V was shortened by 6 bases and J by 0 bases, with 12 bases between the two germline ends. CDR3 size: 14 residues. CDR3 residues: CASRLHDRSYEQYF. The DNA of the CDR3 is TGTGCCAGCAGGCTTCACGACCGCTCCTACGAGCAGTACTTC.

This clone appeared a single time. The chain uses TRBV19 and TRBJ1-2, with 7 bases that match TRBD1. V was pared by 11 bases and J by 4 bases, with 10 bases of the junction left unmatched. The CDR3 runs to 13 residues. CDR1 and CDR2 from the germline V gene are LNHDA and SQIVND (reference sequence). The DNA for the CDR3 is TGTGCCTCCCGACAGGGCCTGGGCTATGGCTACACCTTC. Translation gives CASRQGLGYGYTF.

The chain has TRBV7-6 and TRBJ1-1; no definite D call. The CDR3 totals 14 residues. The germline V gene encodes CDR1 SGHVS and CDR2 FNYEAQ. V lost 2 bases to trimming and J lost 5 bases, with 12 bases between them. The CDR3: CASSLKVEGTEAFF. The CDR3 region has the DNA TGTGCCAGCAGCTTAAAGGTGGAGGGAACTGAAGCTTTCTTT.

CDR3 nucleotide sequence: TGTGCCAGCAGTTACGGGGCATTGGGAGACTACTACGAGCAGTACTTC. It encodes CASSYGALGDYYEQYF. The gene calls are TRBV2 and TRBJ2-7, with D perhaps being TRBD1 or TRBD2 (5 bases each). Germline V gives CDR1 SNHLY, CDR2 FYNNEI. The CDR3 is 16 amino acids. Trimming removed 5 bases at V and 3 bases at J, with 20 bases between.

This clone was counted a few times. This chain joins TRBV7-8 and TRBJ2-7; 7 bases are a match to TRBD1. Unmatched junction bases numbered 2, after V lost 3 bases and J lost 3 bases. There are 13 residues in the CDR3. Germline V gene lookup returns CDR1 SGHVS and CDR2 FQNEAQ. CDR3 sequence: CASSFGQDYEQYF. CDR3 bases: TGTGCCAGCAGCTTCGGACAGGACTACGAGCAGTACTTC.

CDR3: CASSSNLEEQYF. The CDR3, as DNA: TGCGCCAGCAGCTCTAACTTAGAAGAGCAGTACTTC. The rearrangement uses TRBV5-1 and TRBJ2-7; D is unclear. This CDR3 has 12 amino acids. Germline assignment: CDR1 SGHRS and CDR2 YFSETQ. Trimming took off 3 bases at V and 7 bases at J, with 11 bases between the two ends.

CDR3 region: CASSLSGAGEQYF. The CDR3 bases are TGCGCCAGCAGCTTGTCAGGGGCCGGCGAGCAGTACTTC. The rearrangement uses TRBV5-1 and TRBJ2-7, with a possible D match to TRBD1 (6 bases). The V and J ends lost 1 base and 6 bases respectively, with 11 bases between them. Germline V lookup: CDR1 SGHRS, CDR2 YFSETQ. This CDR3 has 13 amino acids.